Listed below are T cell receptor beta chains from one sample, sequenced in a study of PD-1 blockade in classical Hodgkin lymphoma. Sequencing used immunoSEQ multiplex PCR; TCRdb keeps in-frame clones, though not all of them. This table has over 25,000 clones, 94% appearing once. Sequences were obtained from peripheral blood mononuclear cells (PBMCs). Receptors originate from a human donor with classical Hodgkin lymphoma. CDR3s include the opening cysteine and the closing phenylalanine or tryptophan. The order of the fields is V gene, D gene, J gene, clone size, CDR3 DNA, CDR3 protein. A D gene is named only where the DNA matches it firmly. Clone size, where shown, is once, few, many, or a class for clones that have expanded.

>TRBV11-2|-|TRBJ2-7|-
TGTGCCAGCAGCTTAGGGGACGTAGGGCCCTACGAGCAGTACTTC
CASSLGDVGPYEQYF
>TRBV2|-|TRBJ1-5|-
TGTGCCAGCAGTGAATCTCAGGGGATTAGCAATCAGCCCCAGCATTTT
CASSESQGISNQPQHF
>TRBV4-1|-|TRBJ1-2|-
TGCGCCAGCAGCCTCAATACAGAATACTATGGCTACACCTTC
CASSLNTEYYGYTF
>TRBV20-1|-|TRBJ2-1|-
TGCAGTGCTATGGGCCCCCGTGAGCAGTTCTTC
CSAMGPREQFF
>TRBV7-9|TRBD2|TRBJ2-3|-
TGTGCCAGCAGCTTAGGGCGGGAGGGAACAGATACGCAGTATTTT
CASSLGREGTDTQYF
>TRBV19|-|TRBJ1-1|-
TGTGCCAGTAGTATTTATCAGTCCCTACGGCTCGAAGCTTTCTTT
CASSIYQSLRLEAFF
>TRBV5-1|TRBD2|TRBJ2-3|-
TGCGCCAGCAGCCCAACCCTAGCGGGAGCGCTCCCAGATACGCAGTATTTT
CASSPTLAGALPDTQYF
>TRBV28|TRBD1|TRBJ1-1|-
TGTGCCAGCAGGGAGGGACAGGGGGTGGACACTGAAGCTTTCTTT
CASREGQGVDTEAFF
>TRBV29-1|-|TRBJ2-7|-
TGCAGCGTTGAGTCCAGGGCGGGCTACGAGCAGTACTTC
CSVESRAGYEQYF
>TRBV5-1|-|TRBJ2-5|-
TGCGCCAGCAGCTGGGGGGACAGCCAAGAGACCCAGTACTTC
CASSWGDSQETQYF
>TRBV7-2|TRBD2|TRBJ2-3|-
TGTGCCAGTCCAGCGGGGCCCCTCACAGATACGCAGTATTTT
CASPAGPLTDTQYF
>TRBV7-8|TRBD2|TRBJ2-7|-
TGTGCCAGCAGCCCGGGAGGGGGGTACGAGCAGTACTTC
CASSPGGGYEQYF
>TRBV9|TRBD2|TRBJ2-1|-
TGTGCCAGCAGCGTATCGCCAGCGGGGGGGCCAGGTGAGCAGTTCTTC
CASSVSPAGGPGEQFF
>TRBV28|-|TRBJ2-5|-
TGTGCCAGCGTGTCTGTTGGCCAAGAGACCCAGTACTTC
CASVSVGQETQYF
>TRBV5-4|-|TRBJ1-1|once
TGTGCCAGCAGCTTGGGGGGCGGGGTCACTGAAGCTTTCTTT
CASSLGGGVTEAFF
>TRBV4-3|-|TRBJ1-2|-
TGCGCCAGCAGCCAAGAGACCCCCCAGACTAACTATGGCTACACCTTC
CASSQETPQTNYGYTF
>TRBV5-1|-|TRBJ1-2|-
TGCGCCAGCAGCAGCGACAGCGCTAACTATGGCTACACCTTC
CASSSDSANYGYTF